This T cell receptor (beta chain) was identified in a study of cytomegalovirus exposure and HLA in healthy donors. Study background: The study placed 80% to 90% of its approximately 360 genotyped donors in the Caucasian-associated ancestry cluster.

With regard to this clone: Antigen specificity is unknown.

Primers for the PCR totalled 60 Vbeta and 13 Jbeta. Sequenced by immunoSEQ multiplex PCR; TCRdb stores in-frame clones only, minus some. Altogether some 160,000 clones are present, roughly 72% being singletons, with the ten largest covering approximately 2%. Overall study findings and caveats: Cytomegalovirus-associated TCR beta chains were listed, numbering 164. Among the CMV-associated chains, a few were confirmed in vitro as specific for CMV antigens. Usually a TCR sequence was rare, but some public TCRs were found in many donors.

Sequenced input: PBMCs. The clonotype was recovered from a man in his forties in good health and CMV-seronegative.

CDR3: CATITGGVNPGYTF. In DNA, the CDR3 is TGTGCCACAATAACAGGGGGCGTTAATCCTGGCTACACCTTC. V and J are TRBV2 and TRBJ1-2, with 9 bases that match TRBD1. The CDR3 totals 14 residues. Germline lookup yields CDR1 SNHLY and CDR2 FYNNEI. The junction had 13 bases not matched to a gene; V was cut back by 10 bases and J by 7 bases.